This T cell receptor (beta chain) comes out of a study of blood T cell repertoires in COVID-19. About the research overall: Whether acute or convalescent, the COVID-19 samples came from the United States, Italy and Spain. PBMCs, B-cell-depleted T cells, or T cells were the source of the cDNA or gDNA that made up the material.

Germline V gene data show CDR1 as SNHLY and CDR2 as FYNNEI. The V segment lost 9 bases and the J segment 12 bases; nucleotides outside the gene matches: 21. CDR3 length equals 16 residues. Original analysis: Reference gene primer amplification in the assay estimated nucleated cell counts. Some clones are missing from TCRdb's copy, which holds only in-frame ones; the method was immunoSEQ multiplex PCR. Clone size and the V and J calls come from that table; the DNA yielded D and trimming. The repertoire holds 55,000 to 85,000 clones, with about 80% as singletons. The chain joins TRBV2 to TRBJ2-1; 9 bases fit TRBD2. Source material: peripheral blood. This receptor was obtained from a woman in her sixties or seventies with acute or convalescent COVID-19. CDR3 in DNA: TGTGCCAGGACGGTTGGAACAGGACTAGCGCAAGGGGGGCAGTTCTTC. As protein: CARTVGTGLAQGGQFF.